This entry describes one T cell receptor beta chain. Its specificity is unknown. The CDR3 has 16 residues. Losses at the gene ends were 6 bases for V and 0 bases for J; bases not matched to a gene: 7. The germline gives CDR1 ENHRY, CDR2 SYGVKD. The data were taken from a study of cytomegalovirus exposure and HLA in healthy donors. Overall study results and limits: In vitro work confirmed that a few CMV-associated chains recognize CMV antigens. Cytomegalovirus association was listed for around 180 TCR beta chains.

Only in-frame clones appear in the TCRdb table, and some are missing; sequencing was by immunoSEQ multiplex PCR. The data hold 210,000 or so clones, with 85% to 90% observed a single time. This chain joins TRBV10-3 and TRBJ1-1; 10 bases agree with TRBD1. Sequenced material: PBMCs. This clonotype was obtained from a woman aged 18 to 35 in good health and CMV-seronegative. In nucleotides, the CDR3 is TGTGCCATCAGGGCTGGGACAGGGGTCATGAACACTGAAGCTTTCTTT. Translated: CAIRAGTGVMNTEAFF.